Here is one T cell receptor beta chain with its context. The antigen is undetermined. This sample is part of a study of T-cell reconstitution after alpha-beta-depleted transplantation in children. Findings and limits, study-wide: Most T-cell counts and diversity one year after the transplant came from T cells that were newly produced.

Using unique molecular identifiers, the investigators prepared the TCRbeta library. TCRdb redid the calling of the PCR reads with MiXCR, one entry per CDR3 protein. Found here are about 1,000,000 distinct CDR3 sequences, about 26% of them singletons; the top ten hold around 30%. Germline CDR1 reads DFQATT; CDR2 reads SNEGSKA (reference sequence). CDR3 length equals 16 residues. The V segment lost 2 bases and the J segment 2 bases; nucleotides outside the gene matches: 4. The sample in question was PBMCs, mostly from graft donor cells, obtained 360 days after TCRalphabeta/CD19-depleted stem cell transplant. The sequence derives from a boy under two years old who had a stem cell transplant for SCID, so the T cells may come from the graft donor. The chain is built from TRBV20-1 and TRBJ2-2, with TRBD2 identical over 11 bases. The CDR3 loop is CSARTSGGLNTGELFF. CDR3 bases: TGCAGTGCTAGAACTAGCGGGGGACTCAACACCGGGGAGCTGTTTTTT.